The next 21 T cell receptor beta chains were all read from a single sample in a study of cytomegalovirus exposure and HLA in healthy donors. The assay was immunoSEQ multiplex PCR, and TCRdb's table has in-frame clones only and misses some. The table has fewer than 120,000 clones, over 85% seen once. The sample taken for sequencing was PBMCs. Receptor source: a woman younger than 35 in good health and CMV-seronegative.

This clone was recorded only once. The chain links TRBV5-6 to TRBJ2-7; D gene unclear. Germline V CDR1 and CDR2: SGHDT, YYEEEE. Trimming cost V 0 bases and J 7 bases, with 5 bases left between them. CDR3 length: 11 amino acids. The CDR3 DNA is TGTGCCAGCAGCTTGGTGGAGGAGCAGTACTTC. This translates into CASSLVEEQYF.

This sequence joins TRBV6-5 and TRBJ1-5, with D possibly matching TRBD1 (6 bases). The CDR3 loop spans 14 amino acids. The V gene lost 6 bases and the J gene lost 2 bases, with 11 bases spanning the gap. Germline assignment: CDR1 MNHEY and CDR2 SVGAGI. The CDR3, as DNA: TGTGCCAGCAGATCAGGGGTGGGCAATCAGCCCCAGCATTTT. This translates into CASRSGVGNQPQHF.

The chain couples TRBV5-1 to TRBJ2-3; 7 nucleotides agree with TRBD2. The CDR3 has 14 amino acids. Germline CDR1 SGHRS, CDR2 YFSETQ. V dropped 7 bases and J dropped 2; count of bases not matched to a gene: 7. DNA for the CDR3: TGCGCCAGCGGGGAGGGCTACACCACAGATACGCAGTATTTT. Its translation: CASGEGYTTDTQYF.

J is TRBJ2-5 and V is TRBV7-8; 11 nucleotides line up with TRBD2. Germline V gives CDR1 SGHVS, CDR2 FQNEAQ. Trimming at V came to 3 bases and at J to 3 bases, leaving 6 bases not matched to a gene. The CDR3 is made up of 16 amino acids. CDR3 in DNA: TGTGCCAGCAGCTTCAGAATAGCGGGGGGGGAAGAGACCCAGTACTTC. Translated, it gives CASSFRIAGGEETQYF.

The rearrangement links TRBV30 to TRBJ2-1; 12 bases are a match to TRBD2. Trimming removed 4 bases from V and 15 bases from J; junction bases left unmatched: 4. CDR1 and CDR2 (germline): GTSNPN, SVGIG (reference sequence). The CDR3 runs 11 residues. The CDR3 bases are TGTGCCTGGACTGAACTAGCGGGGGGGTTCTTC. It translates to CAWTELAGGFF.

The J gene is TRBJ1-1, the V gene TRBV6-5; TRBD1 aligns across 8 bases. With 0 bases clipped from V and 4 bases from J, the junction kept 4 bases outside the gene matches. Germline CDR1 reads MNHEY; CDR2 reads SVGAGI. This CDR3 spans 15 amino acids. The CDR3 region is CASSYSTGVGTEAFF. In DNA form, the CDR3 reads TGTGCCAGCAGTTACTCGACAGGGGTGGGCACTGAAGCTTTCTTT.

The chain carries TRBV9 and TRBJ2-1; the D is unclear. The CDR3 loop spans 15 amino acids. CDR1 is SGDLS and CDR2 is YYNGEE in the germline V gene. The V and J ends lost 3 bases and 4 bases respectively, with 14 bases between them. The CDR3 DNA sequence: TGTGCCAGCAGCGGCATGAGCCAACGGTACAATGAGCAGTTCTTC. Its protein product is CASSGMSQRYNEQFF.

V and J are TRBV18 and TRBJ1-5; TRBD1 matches at 10 bases. Trimming cost V 3 bases and J 2 bases; bases outside gene matches: 4. In germline, CDR1 is KGHSH, CDR2 LQKENI. CDR3 length: 16 amino acids. The CDR3 region is CASSPRQGAGNQPQHF. CDR3 coding DNA: TGTGCCAGCTCACCGCGACAGGGGGCTGGCAATCAGCCCCAGCATTTT.

The chain has TRBV10-2 and TRBJ1-1, with D tentatively TRBD1 (5 bases). The CDR3 has 12 residues. V lost 0 bases and J 7 bases, leaving 6 bases between the germline ends. The germline V gene encodes CDR1 WSHSY and CDR2 SAAADI. CDR3 residues: CASSESTVEAFF. The CDR3 nucleotides are TGCGCCAGCAGTGAGTCGACAGTTGAAGCTTTCTTT.

V usage is TRBV28 and J usage is TRBJ2-7; a possible D gene is TRBD1 (8 bases). The CDR3 has 14 residues. The V end was cut by 6 bases, the J end by 3 bases, with 15 bases between. CDR1 is MDHEN, CDR2 SYDVKM, per germline. The CDR3: CASSAQGGSYEQYF. DNA for the CDR3: TGTGCCAGCAGCGCACAGGGGGGGAGCTACGAGCAGTACTTC.

The chain joins TRBV30 to TRBJ2-5; D perhaps matches TRBD2 (5 bases). V was pared by 0 bases and J by 2 bases, with 16 bases between. Germline CDR1 and CDR2: GTSNPN and SVGIG (reference sequence). This CDR3 is 16 amino acids long. The CDR3 loop reads CAWSVPHEGLQETQYF. The CDR3 DNA is TGTGCCTGGAGTGTACCTCATGAGGGATTGCAAGAGACCCAGTACTTC.

On this clone: Germline and junction disagree at one end, which may indicate a read error. The chain combines TRBV7-7 with TRBJ2-5; 7 bases match TRBD2. CDR1 is SSHAT, CDR2 FNYEAQ, per germline (reference sequence). The CDR3 consists of 15 residues. The CDR3, as DNA: TGTGCTAGCAGCCATGCGAGGGGCGGGAGAGAGACCCAGTACTTC. This codes for CASSHARGGRETQYF.

The chain couples TRBV9 to TRBJ2-7; a weak D match, TRBD2 (6 bases). Germline V gene lookup returns CDR1 SGDLS and CDR2 YYNGEE. V was cut by 0 bases and J by 1 base, with 11 bases left in between. This CDR3 has 15 amino acids. CDR3 coding DNA: TGTGCCAGCAGCGTAGGGGCTAGCGCGTCCTACGAGCAGTACTTC. Amino acids: CASSVGASASYEQYF.

The chain is built from TRBV9 and TRBJ2-1, with 9 bases aligning to TRBD2. This CDR3 spans 16 amino acids. V dropped 3 bases and J dropped 4; count of bases not matched to a gene: 8. CDR1 and CDR2 (germline): SGDLS, YYNGEE. DNA for the CDR3: TGTGCCAGCAGCGCCGGGCGGGAGGGGATTTACAATGAGCAGTTCTTC. Protein: CASSAGREGIYNEQFF. Full variable domain (missing parts from reference TRBV9 and TRBJ2-1): DSGVTQTPKHLITATGQRVTLRCSPRSGDLSVYWYQQSLDQGLQFLIQYYNGEERAKGNILERFSAQQFPDLHSELNLSSLELGDSALYFCASSAGREGIYNEQFFGPGTRLTVL.

The chain carries TRBV19 and TRBJ2-4; the match to TRBD1 covers 8 bases. The CDR3 spans 15 residues. V was clipped by 6 bases and J by 2 bases; unmatched bases: 6. Germline V CDR1 and CDR2: LNHDA, SQIVND (reference sequence). CDR3 in DNA: TGTGCCAGTAGCCCGACAGGGGTATCCAAAAACATTCAGTACTTC. Protein product: CASSPTGVSKNIQYF. Full variable domain (outside the CDR3, taken from reference TRBV19 and TRBJ2-4): DGGITQSPKYLFRKEGQNVTLSCEQNLNHDAMYWYRQDPGQGLRLIYYSQIVNDFQKGDIAEGYSVSREKKESFPLTVTSAQKNPTAFYLCASSPTGVSKNIQYFGAGTRLSVL.

The CDR3 spells CASSLSTGPAYGYTF. The CDR3 coding sequence is TGTGCCAGCAGTCTTTCGACAGGGCCAGCCTATGGCTACACCTTC. This chain links TRBV27 with TRBJ1-2; 7 bases are shared with TRBD1. With V trimmed by 5 bases and J by 4 bases, 10 bases remained unmatched. CDR3 length: 15 residues. The germline V gene encodes CDR1 MNHEY and CDR2 SMNVEV (reference sequence).

The genes are TRBV2 and TRBJ2-7, with D maybe TRBD2 (7 bases). This CDR3 is built from 17 residues. Trimming left V 6 bases short and J 2 bases short, with 23 bases between. The germline CDR1 and CDR2 sequences are SNHLY and FYNNEI. The CDR3, as DNA: TGTGCCAGCAGCGAACGGTCTAGGGGGGGCTTAACCTACGAGCAGTACTTC. It translates to CASSERSRGGLTYEQYF.

This clone was seen a single time. The CDR3 DNA follows: TGTGCCAGCAGCTTAGCAGACAGGGGAGGAGTGACCCAGTACTTC. It translates to CASSLADRGGVTQYF. This chain joins TRBV7-8 and TRBJ2-5, with 8 nucleotides matching TRBD1. The trim removed 0 bases at V and 7 bases at J, leaving 7 bases unmatched. CDR3 size: 15 residues. Germline V gives CDR1 SGHVS, CDR2 FQNEAQ. The full variable domain, its missing parts supplied by reference TRBV7-8 and TRBJ2-5, is GAGVSQSPRYKVAKRGQDVALRCDPISGHVSLFWYQQALGQGPEFLTYFQNEAQLDKSGLPSDRFFAERPEGSVSTLKIQRTQQEDSAVYLCASSLADRGGVTQYFGPGTRLLVL.

This chain's CDR3 is CATSRDPPGVNTEAFF. CDR3 nucleotide sequence: TGTGCCACCAGCAGAGATCCCCCGGGAGTGAACACTGAAGCTTTCTTT. V is TRBV15 and J is TRBJ1-1; no clear D gene. Trimming pared 0 bases from V and 0 bases from J, leaving 11 bases between. This CDR3 has 16 amino acids. Germline CDR1 LNHNV, CDR2 YYDKDF (reference sequence).

The J gene is TRBJ2-7, the V gene TRBV28; tentatively, D is TRBD2 (8 bases). V lost 5 bases, J lost 3 bases, and 17 bases lay in between. This CDR3 has 15 amino acids. In germline, CDR1 is MDHEN, CDR2 SYDVKM. In nucleotides, the CDR3 is TGTGCCAGCAGTCCCCCGGGAGGGGGCGTCTACGAGCAGTACTTC. Translation: CASSPPGGGVYEQYF.

The V call is TRBV5-1, the J call TRBJ1-3; D is possibly TRBD1 (5 bases). Germline CDR1 reads SGHRS; CDR2 reads YFSETQ. V was shortened by 4 bases and J by 3 bases, with 8 bases between the two germline ends. The CDR3 runs 13 residues. CDR3 in DNA: TGCGCCAGCAGCGGCGGGGGTGGAAACACCATATATTTT. It codes for CASSGGGGNTIYF.